These 10 T cell receptor beta chains were all obtained from the same sample, sequenced in a study of blood T cell repertoires in COVID-19. Generated by immunoSEQ multiplex PCR, the TCRdb table keeps only in-frame clones and is missing some. The sample has 330,000 or so clones; over 80% are singletons. Sequenced input: peripheral blood. These receptors originate from a man aged 30 to 45 with COVID-19, enrolled during active disease.

This clone has at least ten counts. This chain connects TRBV2 to TRBJ2-7, with TRBD1 matching 10 bases. J lost 5 bases, V lost 2 bases, and 6 bases had no gene match. The CDR3 runs to 15 residues. Germline CDR1 SNHLY, CDR2 FYNNEI. The chain's CDR3 is CASSEPGQGENEQYF. The CDR3 DNA follows: TGTGCCAGCAGTGAACCTGGACAGGGGGAGAACGAGCAGTACTTC.

This clone was detected only once. The chain is built from TRBV7-2 and TRBJ1-3; D might be TRBD1 (6 bases). The CDR3 is 14 residues long. V was trimmed by 1 base and J by 6 bases, leaving 10 bases between them. In germline, CDR1 is SGHTA, CDR2 FQGNSA. CDR3 protein: CASSLGPGVNTIYF. In DNA form, the CDR3 reads TGTGCCAGCAGCTTAGGACCAGGGGTAAACACCATATATTTT. The variable domain in full, with the rest retrieved from reference TRBV7-2 and TRBJ1-3, is GAGVSQSPSNKVTEKGKDVELRCDPISGHTALYWYRQSLGQGLEFLIYFQGNSAPDKSGLPSDRFSAERTGGSVSTLTIQRTQQEDSAVYLCASSLGPGVNTIYFGEGSWLTVV.

Notes on this clone: Other DNA sequences in this sample translate to the same CDR3. The rearrangement links TRBV9 to TRBJ2-7; possibly TRBD2 for D (6 bases). The ends were cut back, 0 bases at V and 7 bases at J, with 8 bases in the middle. CDR3 length: 12 residues. Germline V gene data show CDR1 as SGDLS and CDR2 as YYNGEE. CDR3 sequence (DNA): TGTGCCAGCAGCGTAGATCGGGGGGAGCAGTACTTC. This translates into CASSVDRGEQYF. The whole variable domain, remainder taken from reference TRBV9 and TRBJ2-7, is DSGVTQTPKHLITATGQRVTLRCSPRSGDLSVYWYQQSLDQGLQFLIQYYNGEERAKGNILERFSAQQFPDLHSELNLSSLELGDSALYFCASSVDRGEQYFGPGTRLTVT.

This sequence joins TRBV5-1 and TRBJ1-2; 10 bases line up with TRBD1. Germline CDR1 reads SGHRS; CDR2 reads YFSETQ. This CDR3 contains 16 residues. The V segment lost 4 bases and the J segment 4 bases; nucleotides outside the gene matches: 10. The CDR3, as DNA: TGCGCCAGCAGCATCGGACAGGGGGGAGTTTCCTATGGCTACACCTTC. Translation gives CASSIGQGGVSYGYTF.

The V and J genes are TRBV11-3 and TRBJ2-1, with D maybe TRBD1 (5 bases). Between the trimmed V and J ends, which lost 1 base and 5 bases, there was a span of 15 bases. Germline values: CDR1 SGHNT, CDR2 YENEEA. This CDR3 is 16 amino acids long. The CDR3 DNA reads as TGTGCCAGCAGCTTAGCAGGGTCTGGTATACACAATGAGCAGTTCTTC. Its translation is CASSLAGSGIHNEQFF.

This chain links TRBV11-3 with TRBJ2-1; a weak D match, TRBD2 (6 bases). V dropped 6 bases and J dropped 5 bases, with 11 bases sitting between them. The CDR3 spans 13 residues. CDR1 is SGHNT and CDR2 is YENEEA in the germline V gene. This CDR3 reads CASSPGGNNEQFF. As DNA, the CDR3 is TGTGCCAGCAGTCCCGGGGGAAACAATGAGCAGTTCTTC.

V gene TRBV5-1 combines with J gene TRBJ2-2; no definite D call. The V end was cut by 9 bases, the J end by 2 bases, with 14 bases between. CDR1 and CDR2 from the germline V gene are SGHRS and YFSETQ. The CDR3 is 14 residues long. The CDR3 nucleotides are TGCGCCACCCAGAGGATTAGTAACACCGGGGAGCTGTTTTTT. The encoded protein is CATQRISNTGELFF.

The chain recombines TRBV7-9 with TRBJ2-2; tentatively, D is TRBD2 (5 bases). The CDR3 covers 13 residues. Germline values: CDR1 SEHNR, CDR2 FQNEAQ (reference sequence). Deletions cut 5 bases from V and 8 bases from J, with 12 bases between. The CDR3: CASSERGRGELFF. For the CDR3, the DNA is TGTGCCAGCAGCGAGAGAGGGCGTGGGGAGCTGTTTTTT.

The J gene is TRBJ1-2, the V gene TRBV10-3; TRBD1 might be the D (6 bases). Germline assignment: CDR1 ENHRY and CDR2 SYGVKD. The V gene lost 3 bases and the J gene lost 1 base, with 15 bases spanning the gap. The CDR3 runs to 16 residues. The CDR3 reads CAISDHTLQGNYGYTF. CDR3 coding DNA: TGTGCCATCAGTGACCACACCTTACAGGGTAACTATGGCTACACCTTC.

This rearrangement joins TRBV9 to TRBJ2-1; possibly TRBD2 for D (6 bases). Per germline, CDR1 SGDLS and CDR2 YYNGEE. The CDR3 is 15 amino acids. V was cut by 4 bases and J by 8 bases, with 19 bases left in between. This CDR3 is CASSKRSGLSDEQFF. Here the CDR3 DNA reads TGTGCCAGCAGCAAACGTAGCGGACTCTCCGATGAGCAGTTCTTC. The full variable domain, with the rest looked up from reference TRBV9 and TRBJ2-1, is DSGVTQTPKHLITATGQRVTLRCSPRSGDLSVYWYQQSLDQGLQFLIQYYNGEERAKGNILERFSAQQFPDLHSELNLSSLELGDSALYFCASSKRSGLSDEQFFGPGTRLTVL.